The 2 T cell receptor beta chains presented below share a single source sample, sequenced in a study of radiation and T cells in renal cell carcinoma. This sample's time point: blood 4 weeks post-SBRT, at nephrectomy. Documented treatment: 15 Gy SBRT to primary tumor, nephrectomy 4 weeks later. TCRdb's table, derived via immunoSEQ multiplex PCR, lists solely in-frame clones and lacks some. The sample lists more than 120,000 clones, approximately 86% occurring once. The sample in question was blood, obtained from a patient whose treatment included radiotherapy and nephrectomy. These receptors originate from a woman aged 50 to 60 with renal cell carcinoma.

The CDR3 loop is CASSLWTTSGDEQFF. The DNA of the CDR3 is TGTGCCAGCAGCTTATGGACAACTAGTGGGGATGAGCAGTTCTTC. This chain links TRBV7-2 with TRBJ2-1; D possibly uses TRBD1 or TRBD2 (5 bases each). This CDR3 is built from 15 residues. Trimming shortened V by 2 bases and J by 8 bases, and 16 bases separated the two germline ends. Germline CDR1 reads SGHTA; CDR2 reads FQGNSA.

The V call is TRBV25-1, the J call TRBJ1-1; TRBD1 might be the D (6 bases). The ends were cut back, 9 bases at V and 1 base at J, with 15 bases in the middle. This CDR3 region has 14 residues. The germline gives CDR1 MGHDK, CDR2 SYGVNS. The CDR3 DNA sequence: TGTGCCAGTCGGCGGCGGGGGGCGAACACTGAAGCTTTCTTT. Amino acid sequence: CASRRRGANTEAFF.